The 29 T cell receptor beta chains in this list originate from one sample, sequenced in a study of OX40 agonist ivuxolimab in advanced cancers. Method: immunoSEQ multiplex PCR; TCRdb's copy keeps in-frame clones and lacks some. The sample consists of 60,000 to 65,000 clones, approximately 80% of them appearing once. Sequenced material: CD4+ or CD8+ T cells sorted from blood, taken in a trial of the OX40 agonist ivuxolimab. All receptors derive from an adult with an advanced solid tumor such as melanoma, head and neck, liver or kidney cancer.

CDR3 protein: CASSPQGGSGANVLTF. CDR3 bases: TGCGCCAGCAGCCCTCAGGGGGGGAGTGGGGCCAACGTCCTGACTTTC. This chain joins TRBV5-1 and TRBJ2-6; D tentatively fits TRBD1 or TRBD2 (7 bases each). CDR1 SGHRS and CDR2 YFSETQ come from the germline V gene. The CDR3 loop spans 16 amino acids. With 4 bases removed from V and 3 bases from J, the gap between germline ends came to 14 bases. Based on the CDR3 plus reference TRBV5-1 and TRBJ2-6, the full variable domain is KAGVTQTPRYLIKTRGQQVTLSCSPISGHRSVSWYQQTPGQGLQFLFEYFSETQRNKGNFPGRFSGRQFSNSRSEMNVSTLELGDSALYLCASSPQGGSGANVLTFGAGSRLTVL.

This chain uses TRBV18 with TRBJ1-2, with 7 bases lining up with TRBD1. V was pared by 2 bases and J by 3 bases, with 6 bases of the junction left unmatched. The CDR3 runs 15 residues. Germline V gene sequence: CDR1 KGHSH, CDR2 LQKENI. The CDR3 bases are TGTGCCAGCTCACCAGTCCCCGGGACAGACTATGGCTACACCTTC. Its translation: CASSPVPGTDYGYTF.

The chain recombines TRBV4-1 with TRBJ2-7, with D perhaps matching TRBD1 (6 bases). Trimming took off 2 bases at V and 0 bases at J, with 8 bases between the two ends. CDR3 size: 14 residues. Germline V lookup: CDR1 MGHRA, CDR2 YSYEKL. The DNA of the CDR3 is TGCGCCAGCAGCCAATTGACAGGCTCCTACGAGCAGTACTTC. Its protein is CASSQLTGSYEQYF.

This clone came up once. This chain uses TRBV19 with TRBJ1-2, with 7 positions matching TRBD1. The CDR3 is 15 amino acids. The junction had 13 bases not matched to a gene; V was cut back by 5 bases and J by 7 bases. Germline V gene data show CDR1 as LNHDA and CDR2 as SQIVND (reference sequence). CDR3 residues: CASSPLIGTARGYTF. The CDR3 nucleotides read TGTGCCAGTAGTCCGCTCATCGGGACAGCCCGTGGCTACACCTTC.

This chain links TRBV2 with TRBJ2-1, with D unresolved. Germline V gives CDR1 SNHLY, CDR2 FYNNEI. This CDR3 is built from 14 residues. V lost 4 bases, J lost 2 bases, and 9 bases lay in between. The CDR3 reads CASSAMAPYNEQFF. CDR3 DNA sequence: TGTGCCAGCAGTGCTATGGCCCCCTACAATGAGCAGTTCTTC.

The V and J genes are TRBV6-6 and TRBJ1-1; 7 nucleotides align to TRBD1. The CDR3 is made up of 16 amino acids. Unmatched junction bases numbered 13, after V lost 4 bases and J lost 5 bases. Looked up from germline, CDR1 is MNHNY and CDR2 is SVGAGI (reference sequence). This CDR3 is CASSFETGLVGTEAFF. The DNA of the CDR3 is TGTGCCAGCAGTTTTGAGACAGGGCTGGTAGGGACTGAAGCTTTCTTT.

The table lists this clone with a few counts. V is TRBV4-3 and J is TRBJ2-5; D is perhaps TRBD2 (5 bases). CDR1 is LGHNA and CDR2 is YSLEER in the germline V gene. The germline V and J ends were trimmed by 0 bases and 0 bases, with 14 bases remaining between them. The CDR3 is made up of 17 amino acids. CDR3 residues: CASSQDIAGEYQETQYF. CDR3 in DNA: TGCGCCAGCAGCCAAGATATCGCCGGGGAATACCAAGAGACCCAGTACTTC.

V gene TRBV6-5 combines with J gene TRBJ2-2; possible D gene TRBD2, 5 bases. Trimming took off 6 bases at V and 4 bases at J, with 12 bases between the two ends. The CDR3 is made up of 14 amino acids. CDR1 MNHEY and CDR2 SVGAGI come from the germline V gene. The DNA for the CDR3 is TGTGCCAGCAGACTTCCGGCGGGCACCGGGGAGCTGTTTTTT. It translates to CASRLPAGTGELFF.

The CDR3: CASSPQGAGEQFF. The CDR3 bases are TGTGCCAGCAGTCCCCAAGGTGCGGGAGAGCAGTTCTTC. The chain links TRBV27 to TRBJ2-1, with TRBD2 as a possible D gene (6 bases). Trimming cost V 5 bases and J 10 bases, with 15 bases left between them. The CDR3 loop spans 13 amino acids. Germline assignment: CDR1 MNHEY and CDR2 SMNVEV (reference sequence).

The V and J genes are TRBV9 and TRBJ2-3; TRBD2 matches at 9 bases. CDR1 is SGDLS and CDR2 is YYNGEE in the germline V gene. The V and J ends lost 3 bases and 2 bases, in that order; junction bases with no gene match: 7. The CDR3 has 16 amino acids. CDR3 protein: CASSGPGLANTDTQYF. The CDR3 bases are TGTGCCAGCAGCGGACCGGGACTAGCCAACACAGATACGCAGTATTTT.

This clone was seen just once. The rearrangement uses TRBV2 and TRBJ1-1; 9 positions agree with TRBD1. The germline V gene encodes CDR1 SNHLY and CDR2 FYNNEI. The CDR3 has 13 residues. Losses at the gene ends were 5 bases for V and 5 bases for J; bases not matched to a gene: 3. The CDR3 DNA reads TGTGCCAGCAGTTCCGGGACAGGGACTGAAGCTTTCTTT. Protein: CASSSGTGTEAFF.

The rearrangement links TRBV19 to TRBJ1-2, with 7 positions matching TRBD1. The CDR3 loop spans 14 amino acids. The germline gives CDR1 LNHDA, CDR2 SQIVND (reference sequence). V lost 7 bases, J lost 4 bases, and 9 bases stayed unmatched. The CDR3 loop reads CASTSGQTFYGYTF. The CDR3 DNA sequence: TGTGCCAGTACCTCGGGACAGACCTTCTATGGCTACACCTTC.

The rearrangement links TRBV11-1 to TRBJ2-1, with 9 bases lining up with TRBD1. The CDR3 has 15 amino acids. The trim removed 2 bases at V and 9 bases at J, leaving 8 bases unmatched. Per germline, CDR1 SGHAT and CDR2 FQDESV (reference sequence). The CDR3 loop is CASSLWTGESSEQFF. The DNA of the CDR3 is TGTGCCAGCAGCTTATGGACAGGGGAATCCAGTGAGCAGTTCTTC.

The chain is built from TRBV30 and TRBJ2-7, with a tentative D call TRBD2 (6 bases). The V end lost 7 bases, the J end lost 3 bases, and 13 bases lay between the germline ends. The V gene's germline CDR1 is GTSNPN and CDR2 SVGIG (reference sequence). The length of the CDR3 is 12 residues. The CDR3 sequence: CASTEGGYEQYF. The CDR3 region has the DNA TGTGCCTCCACCGAGGGAGGCTACGAGCAGTACTTC.

This chain joins TRBV5-1 and TRBJ2-2, with 13 bases aligning to TRBD2. Trimming removed 4 bases from V and 4 bases from J; junction bases left unmatched: 1. Germline CDR1 and CDR2: SGHRS and YFSETQ. This CDR3 comprises 15 residues. CDR3 coding DNA: TGCGCCAGCAGCCGACTAGCGGGAGGCACCGGGGAGCTGTTTTTT. It encodes CASSRLAGGTGELFF.

The J gene is TRBJ2-1, the V gene TRBV5-8; 11 nucleotides match TRBD2. The CDR3 extends over 17 amino acids. The J segment lost 1 base and the V segment lost 5 bases, leaving 8 bases of the junction unmatched. In germline, CDR1 is SGHTS, CDR2 YDEGEE. In DNA form, the CDR3 reads TGTGCCAGCAGTACCACTCGGACTAGCGGGTCCTACAATGAGCAGTTCTTC. Its translation is CASSTTRTSGSYNEQFF.

CDR3 residues: CASSQGQGGFNTEAFF. CDR3 nucleotide sequence: TGTGCCAGCTCCCAGGGACAGGGGGGCTTCAACACTGAAGCTTTCTTT. The chain carries TRBV18 and TRBJ1-1; 11 nucleotides match TRBD1. Per the germline V gene, CDR1 is KGHSH and CDR2 is LQKENI. The CDR3 has 16 residues. After removal of 6 bases from V and 2 bases from J, the junction contained 8 bases not matched to a gene.

This clone was recorded only once. The chain is built from TRBV7-9 and TRBJ2-1, with D possibly TRBD2 on 6 matching bases. Germline values: CDR1 SEHNR, CDR2 FQNEAQ (reference sequence). Trimming stripped 5 bases from V and 5 bases from J, with 25 bases between. The CDR3 runs 18 residues. The CDR3 here is CASSPKLREKDTNNEQFF. CDR3 bases: TGTGCCAGCAGCCCTAAACTTCGGGAGAAAGATACGAACAATGAGCAGTTCTTC.

The chain has TRBV18 and TRBJ2-7; TRBD1 matches 7 bases. With V trimmed by 2 bases and J by 2 bases, 12 bases remained unmatched. Germline-derived CDR1 and CDR2 are KGHSH and LQKENI. The CDR3 totals 17 residues. The CDR3 protein is CASSPWSGPDRAYEQYV. Written as DNA, the CDR3 is TGTGCCAGCTCACCATGGTCGGGTCCCGACAGGGCCTACGAGCAGTACGTC.

The chain is built from TRBV19 and TRBJ1-1, with a weak D call TRBD1 (6 bases). Looked up from germline, CDR1 is LNHDA and CDR2 is SQIVND (reference sequence). CDR3 length: 14 residues. The V end was cut by 8 bases, the J end by 4 bases, with 17 bases between. CDR3 sequence: CASDGGLVGTEAFF. As DNA, the CDR3 is TGTGCCAGTGATGGGGGGCTCGTAGGCACTGAAGCTTTCTTT.

The count of this clone is one. The chain carries TRBV19 and TRBJ1-3; D uncertain. CDR1 and CDR2 (germline): LNHDA, SQIVND (reference sequence). The length of the CDR3 is 17 residues. Deletions cut 5 bases from V and 4 bases from J, with 21 bases between. The CDR3 sequence: CASSSSGRNLRGNTIYF. The CDR3 DNA reads as TGTGCCAGTAGTTCCTCCGGACGAAATTTGAGGGGAAACACCATATATTTT.

The chain is built from TRBV19 and TRBJ1-5; D possibly corresponds to TRBD1 (5 bases). Trimming took 3 bases from V and 7 from J, leaving 16 bases between them. The CDR3 spans 15 residues. Looked up from germline, CDR1 is LNHDA and CDR2 is SQIVND (reference sequence). CDR3 DNA: TGTGCCAGTAGTATCGAGGAGGCAGGGTACCAGCCCCAGCATTTT. Translating gives CASSIEEAGYQPQHF.

The chain couples TRBV19 to TRBJ2-7; 10 bases fit TRBD1. The trim removed 5 bases at V and 4 bases at J, leaving 2 bases unmatched. The CDR3 spans 13 residues. Germline CDR1 and CDR2: LNHDA and SQIVND (reference sequence). Here the CDR3 DNA reads TGTGCCAGTAGTCGGGACAGGGGTTACGAGCAGTACTTC. Translation gives CASSRDRGYEQYF.

CDR3 amino acids: CASSVGTLYGYTF. The DNA for the CDR3 is TGTGCCAGCAGCGTAGGCACGCTCTATGGCTACACCTTC. J is TRBJ1-2 and V is TRBV9; D remains ambiguous. V was clipped by 0 bases and J by 4 bases, with 7 bases between them. Germline-derived CDR1 and CDR2 are SGDLS and YYNGEE. This CDR3 contains 13 residues.

This rearrangement joins TRBV25-1 to TRBJ2-5; no definite D call. The J call may be faulty, since TRBJ2-7 better matches the DNA end. CDR1 and CDR2 from the germline V gene are MGHDK and SYGVNS. The CDR3 is 16 amino acids. CDR3 nucleotides: TGTGCCAGCAGTGAATGGCAGCGATCAAGCTCCTACGAGCAGTACTTC. It codes for CASSEWQRSSSYEQYF.

The chain is built from TRBV19 and TRBJ2-7; D not certain. The CDR3 has 13 residues. V was pared by 8 bases and J by 2 bases, with 13 bases between. Germline V gene sequence: CDR1 LNHDA, CDR2 SQIVND (reference sequence). The CDR3 is CASPPSGTYEQYV. The CDR3, as DNA: TGTGCCAGTCCCCCCTCTGGGACCTACGAGCAGTACGTC.

CDR3 nucleotide sequence: TGCGCCAGCAGCTCCGGGACCCATCCGAGCGGGGAGCTGTTTTTT. Translating it yields CASSSGTHPSGELFF. The chain is built from TRBV5-1 and TRBJ2-2; D possibly matches TRBD1 or TRBD2 (5 bases each). The CDR3 contains 15 residues. The ends were cut back, 3 bases at V and 7 bases at J, with 16 bases in the middle. In germline, CDR1 is SGHRS, CDR2 YFSETQ.

As to this clone: Sequence at one end of the junction differs from germline and may be a read error. V and J are TRBV5-1 and TRBJ2-5, with 7 bases matching TRBD2. The germline V gene has CDR1 SGHRS and CDR2 YFSETQ. The CDR3 is 15 amino acids. For the CDR3, the DNA is TGCGCCAGCAACTTGGCTAGCGGCCTCCAAGAGACCCAGTACTTC. This sequence encodes CASNLASGLQETQYF.

V and J are TRBV6-1 and TRBJ1-2; D may be TRBD1 (5 bases). The V end was cut by 5 bases, the J end by 4 bases, with 11 bases between. Germline V gene sequence: CDR1 MNHNS, CDR2 SASEGT. The CDR3 spans 13 residues. The CDR3 protein is CASSMRGAYGYTF. CDR3 nucleotides: TGTGCCAGCAGTATGAGGGGCGCCTATGGCTACACCTTC.